These 4 T cell receptor beta chains were sequenced from one sample in a study of T cell responses to AZD1222 COVID-19 vaccine. The repertoire was sequenced with immunoSEQ multiplex PCR; TCRdb's copy has only in-frame clones and lacks some. The table lists about 130,000 clones, 70% to 90% of them singletons. The sequencing here drew on peripheral blood, taken 28 days after the second dose of the MenACWY control vaccine. Receptor source: an adult who received the MenACWY meningococcal vaccine as a control.

This clone was detected only once. The V gene is TRBV4-3, the J gene TRBJ2-3; 7 nucleotides match TRBD2. This CDR3 is built from 14 residues. J gave up 0 bases and V 4 bases, and 1 base lay outside the gene matches. Germline V gene data show CDR1 as LGHNA and CDR2 as YSLEER. In DNA, the CDR3 is TGCGCCAGCAGCCCAGCGGGGAGCACAGATACGCAGTATTTT. Protein product: CASSPAGSTDTQYF.

The genes are TRBV11-3 and TRBJ2-5; possibly TRBD1 for D (6 bases). Trimming pared 2 bases from V and 5 bases from J, leaving 9 bases between. CDR1 SGHNT and CDR2 YENEEA come from the germline V gene. The CDR3 has 13 residues. In nucleotides, the CDR3 is TGTGCCAGCAGCTTATGGGGGCAGGAGACCCAGTACTTC. It yields the protein CASSLWGQETQYF.

A note on this clone: This specimen includes other DNA sequences encoding the same CDR3. V usage is TRBV29-1 and J usage is TRBJ1-1, with no clear D. Trimming stripped 4 bases from V and 2 bases from J, with 5 bases between. CDR3 size: 11 residues. Germline CDR1 is SQVTM and CDR2 is ANQGSEA. For the CDR3, the DNA is TGCAGCGTTGTGGTTAACACTGAAGCTTTCTTT. As protein: CSVVVNTEAFF.

The rearrangement joins TRBV7-9 to TRBJ2-3; 7 bases line up with TRBD1. Trimming at V came to 0 bases and at J to 1 base, leaving 1 base not matched to a gene. In germline, CDR1 is SEHNR, CDR2 FQNEAQ (reference sequence). CDR3 length: 15 amino acids. The CDR3 spells CASSLAGTGTDTQYF. DNA of the CDR3: TGTGCCAGCAGCTTAGCCGGGACAGGCACAGATACGCAGTATTTT.